Below are 19 T cell receptor beta chains sequenced from a single sample in a study of blood T cell repertoires in COVID-19. Using immunoSEQ multiplex PCR, the repertoire was profiled, and TCRdb retains in-frame clones only, with some absent. This sample has about 58,000 clones, with 70% to 90% found just once. Sequenced material: peripheral blood. All receptors derive from a human donor with active COVID-19. The donor label of this sample is uncertain.

The rearrangement uses TRBV9 and TRBJ1-1; possible D gene TRBD1, 6 bases. Germline V gene lookup returns CDR1 SGDLS and CDR2 YYNGEE. The CDR3 contains 14 residues. Trimming took off 4 bases at V and 3 bases at J, with 13 bases between the two ends. For the CDR3, the DNA is TGTGCCAGCAGCTTCCGCTCAGGGGACACTGAAGCTTTCTTT. This encodes CASSFRSGDTEAFF.

J is TRBJ1-6 and V is TRBV5-1; D is ambiguous. The CDR3 contains 14 residues. Germline CDR1 SGHRS, CDR2 YFSETQ. The V end was cut by 2 bases, the J end by 9 bases, with 12 bases between. The chain's CDR3 is CASSFSGEASPLHF. The CDR3 DNA is TGCGCCAGCAGCTTTAGCGGGGAGGCTTCACCCCTCCACTTT.

The chain employs TRBV3-1 (or the pseudogene TRBV3-2) and TRBJ2-2; 10 positions match TRBD1. CDR1 and CDR2 from the germline V gene are LGHDT and YNNKEL (reference sequence). The length of the CDR3 is 19 residues. The V gene end was trimmed by 3 bases and the J gene end by 0 bases; junction bases not matched to a gene: 10. Here the CDR3 reads CASSQDQDRGKANTGELFF. CDR3 coding DNA: TGTGCCAGCAGCCAGGACCAGGACAGGGGGAAGGCGAACACCGGGGAGCTGTTTTTT.

A few counts support this clone. The chain is built from TRBV5-1 and TRBJ1-1; 8 nucleotides align to TRBD1. The J segment lost 1 base and the V segment lost 5 bases, leaving 4 bases of the junction unmatched. There are 14 residues in the CDR3. CDR1 is SGHRS and CDR2 is YFSETQ in the germline V gene. The CDR3 region is CASSPGQGNTEAFF. CDR3 in DNA: TGCGCCAGCAGTCCAGGACAGGGGAACACTGAAGCTTTCTTT.

In DNA form, the CDR3 reads TGTGCCAGCAGTTTCCCCGCAGCGGGAGGGGGGAAGTCCCAGTACTTC. Its translation is CASSFPAAGGGKSQYF. The V and J genes are TRBV6-5 and TRBJ2-5, with TRBD2 matching 10 bases. Germline-derived CDR1 and CDR2 are MNHEY and SVGAGI. CDR3 length: 16 residues. The J segment lost 9 bases and the V segment lost 4 bases, leaving 14 bases of the junction unmatched.

The V gene is TRBV19, the J gene TRBJ2-1; 7 bases are a match to TRBD2. This CDR3 has 16 residues. V shed 7 bases and J 7 bases; nucleotides not matched to a gene: 16. The germline V gene encodes CDR1 LNHDA and CDR2 SQIVND (reference sequence). For the CDR3, the DNA is TGTGCCAGTAAGGGTAGCGGCGCCTTGGGAGGGAATGAGCAGTTCTTC. This gives the protein CASKGSGALGGNEQFF.

Only a few counts were recorded for this clone. The chain recombines TRBV7-2 with TRBJ1-6; the match to TRBD1 covers 12 bases. The V and J ends lost 6 bases and 7 bases, in that order; junction bases with no gene match: 7. CDR3 size: 16 residues. CDR1 and CDR2 from the germline V gene are SGHTA and FQGNSA. DNA for the CDR3: TGTGCCAGCAGTCTTTGGGGGACAGGGGGCAATTCACCCCTCCACTTT. Translated, it gives CASSLWGTGGNSPLHF.

The gene calls are TRBV27 and TRBJ2-1; 16 nucleotides match TRBD2. V gave up 8 bases and J gave up 2 bases; unmatched junction bases: 6. Germline CDR1 reads MNHEY; CDR2 reads SMNVEV (reference sequence). This CDR3 contains 17 residues. The CDR3 DNA is TGTGCCAGCGCGGGACTAGCGGGGGGGAAGCCCTACAATGAGCAGTTCTTC. This translates into CASAGLAGGKPYNEQFF.

The CDR3 region is CASRKQGVQETQYF. The CDR3 DNA reads TGTGCCAGCAGGAAACAAGGGGTCCAAGAGACCCAGTACTTC. The chain uses TRBV6-5 and TRBJ2-5; TRBD1 might be the D (5 bases). Germline CDR1 reads MNHEY; CDR2 reads SVGAGI. The CDR3 has 14 residues. The V and J ends lost 6 bases and 1 base respectively, with 12 bases between them.

V and J are TRBV30 and TRBJ2-7; D is unresolved. V dropped 4 bases and J dropped 5 bases, with 9 bases sitting between them. Germline V gene data show CDR1 as GTSNPN and CDR2 as SVGIG (reference sequence). This CDR3 contains 11 residues. The CDR3 is CAWTGFNEQYF. The DNA for the CDR3 is TGTGCCTGGACAGGTTTTAACGAGCAGTACTTC.

The J gene is TRBJ2-3, the V gene TRBV5-1; 10 bases line up with TRBD2. Losses at the gene ends were 6 bases for V and 0 bases for J; bases not matched to a gene: 4. The CDR3 totals 15 residues. Germline CDR1 SGHRS, CDR2 YFSETQ. As DNA, the CDR3 is TGCGCCAGCAAACTAGCGGGGACTAGCACAGATACGCAGTATTTT. Protein: CASKLAGTSTDTQYF.

The chain links TRBV25-1 to TRBJ2-1; no definite D call. The V and J ends lost 5 bases and 7 bases respectively, with 6 bases between them. The length of the CDR3 is 11 residues. Per the germline V gene, CDR1 is MGHDK and CDR2 is SYGVNS. The CDR3 here is CASSLYNEQFF. The CDR3 DNA reads as TGTGCCAGCAGTCTCTATAATGAGCAGTTCTTC.

V usage is TRBV7-3 and J usage is TRBJ2-7; TRBD1 matches at 7 bases. Germline loops: CDR1 SGHTA, CDR2 FQGTGA. The CDR3 has 13 amino acids. Trimming removed 2 bases from V and 5 bases from J; junction bases left unmatched: 3. CDR3 protein: CASSLDRDNEQYF. The CDR3 DNA reads as TGTGCCAGCAGCTTAGACAGGGACAACGAGCAGTACTTC.

The chain is built from TRBV10-3 and TRBJ1-1, with 8 positions matching TRBD1. The CDR3 consists of 15 residues. V shed 4 bases, J shed 3 bases, and the junction held 7 bases outside the gene matches. Germline-derived CDR1 and CDR2 are ENHRY and SYGVKD. CDR3 amino acids: CAISGTTGVHTEAFF. CDR3 nucleotide sequence: TGTGCCATCAGTGGGACGACAGGGGTGCACACTGAAGCTTTCTTT.

CDR3 bases: TGCGCCAGCAGCTTGGGGACAGGATCGCGAGGCTACACCTTC. This gives the protein CASSLGTGSRGYTF. The chain recombines TRBV5-1 with TRBJ1-2; 7 bases match TRBD1. The germline V gene has CDR1 SGHRS and CDR2 YFSETQ. Trimming removed 0 bases from V and 8 bases from J; junction bases left unmatched: 7. The CDR3 spans 14 residues. Together with reference TRBV5-1 and TRBJ1-2, the CDR3 gives the full variable domain: KAGVTQTPRYLIKTRGQQVTLSCSPISGHRSVSWYQQTPGQGLQFLFEYFSETQRNKGNFPGRFSGRQFSNSRSEMNVSTLELGDSALYLCASSLGTGSRGYTFGSGTRLTVV.

V is TRBV18 and J is TRBJ2-7, with 7 bases matching TRBD2. The CDR3 sequence is 15 residues long. Germline CDR1 KGHSH, CDR2 LQKENI. Trimming took 4 bases from V and 2 from J; bases not matched to a gene: 8. The CDR3 region is CASSQSLAEAYEQYF. The CDR3 nucleotides are TGTGCCAGCTCACAATCCCTAGCGGAAGCCTACGAGCAGTACTTC.

CDR3 DNA sequence: TGTGCCAGCAGCCCCCGGGGGAACATTCAGTACTTC. This codes for CASSPRGNIQYF. This chain connects TRBV27 to TRBJ2-4; D perhaps matches TRBD2 (6 bases). Germline CDR1 and CDR2: MNHEY and SMNVEV (reference sequence). The V end was cut by 6 bases, the J end by 7 bases, with 10 bases between. This CDR3 has 12 residues.

The rearrangement links TRBV16 to TRBJ2-4; D is perhaps TRBD1 (5 bases). The germline V gene encodes CDR1 KGHSY and CDR2 FQNENV. Between the trimmed V and J ends, which lost 5 bases and 0 bases, there was a span of 14 bases. This CDR3 contains 16 residues. Written as DNA, the CDR3 is TGTGCCAGCAGCAACTTTAGGGGTCTAGCCAAAAACATTCAGTACTTC. It translates to CASSNFRGLAKNIQYF.

This rearrangement joins TRBV19 to TRBJ2-7; TRBD2 agrees at 8 bases. In germline, CDR1 is LNHDA, CDR2 SQIVND (reference sequence). The CDR3 totals 14 residues. The junction had 9 bases not matched to a gene; V was cut back by 6 bases and J by 5 bases. The CDR3 loop reads CASSRTSTADEQYF. The CDR3 DNA is TGTGCCAGTAGCAGGACTAGCACCGCGGACGAGCAGTACTTC.